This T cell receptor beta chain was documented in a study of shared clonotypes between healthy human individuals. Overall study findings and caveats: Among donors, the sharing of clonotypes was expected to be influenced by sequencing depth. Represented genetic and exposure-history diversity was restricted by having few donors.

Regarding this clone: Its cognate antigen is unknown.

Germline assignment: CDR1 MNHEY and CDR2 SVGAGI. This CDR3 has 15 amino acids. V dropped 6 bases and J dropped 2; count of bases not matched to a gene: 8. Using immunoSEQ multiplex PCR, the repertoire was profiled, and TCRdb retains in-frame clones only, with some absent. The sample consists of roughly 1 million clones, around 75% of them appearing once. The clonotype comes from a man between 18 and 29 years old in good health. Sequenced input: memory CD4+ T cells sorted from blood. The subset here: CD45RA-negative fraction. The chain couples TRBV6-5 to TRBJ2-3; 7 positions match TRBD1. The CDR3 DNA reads TGTGCCAGCAGCCTGACAGGGACCTACACAGATACGCAGTATTTT. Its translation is CASSLTGTYTDTQYF.